The subject of this entry is one T cell receptor (beta chain). Its antigen remains unidentified. Qualities for individual bases were not recorded, and no much larger clone is one base off. This sample is drawn from a study of cytomegalovirus exposure and HLA in healthy donors (TCRdb year 2017). General notes on the study: According to an earlier analysis of a few hundred of the donors, about 190 million T cells yielded 117 million unique TCR beta sequences and 276 Gb of sequence data. The study profiled the T cell repertoires of hundreds of subjects by immunosequencing and related them to cytomegalovirus serostatus. Roughly 310 gigabases of sequencing data and 78 million or so unique TCR sequences were included in an early release covering several hundred HLA-typed donors. A few DR-DQ haplotypes were treated as single units for association and clustering because of strong linkage in the cohort. High-throughput TCR immunosequencing, statistical association of individual TCRs with disease status, and machine learning were combined to predict cytomegalovirus infection status. Across some 400 genotyped donors of the cohort, an average of approximately 240,000 unique TCR beta nucleotide sequences per donor were sequenced, and roughly 18% of those sequences were non-productive. A later genetic analysis used genome-wide SNP genotypes for about three fifths of the 666 donors, treating that subset as a discovery cohort. A later analysis re-examined previously published TCR beta repertoires from around 670 donors and added high-resolution HLA genotyping to investigate patterns of TCR occurrence. Every repertoire in the discovery cohort had been generated on one and the same sequencing platform. Both class I and class II loci were covered by HLA typing, at four-digit resolution. Donor age, sex, ethnicity and CMV serostatus were compiled alongside the repertoire data. Typing coverage differed by locus: A, B, C, DRB1 and DQB1 were typed in roughly 620-630 donors, DQA1 in about 500, DPA1 in some 610, and DPB1 in around 440. A separate validation cohort of about 110 different subjects was used in addition to the roughly 670-subject first cohort. The aim of the study was to test whether cataloging public T cell receptors could identify signatures of past pathogen exposure. Of the roughly 390 genotyped donors, 80% to 90% were placed in the genetic ancestry cluster associated with self-reported Caucasian donors. Rather than drawing on any new phenotypic data, the later analysis identified candidate immune exposures from TCR beta sequences and the way those sequences occurred across donors. In an earlier analysis of more than 550 of the donors, high-throughput TCR beta sequencing was used to judge whether each TCR beta V gene segment behaved as functional or pseudogenic. Beyond this particular receptor, the publication reports: Correlated functional status among segregating V segments might reflect linkage disequilibrium, but an unknown experimental factor could not be ruled out. Across donors, most TCR sequences were observed very rarely, whereas some public TCRs were present in many individuals. CMV serostatus was the only immune exposure information available for the cohort. A later genetic analysis associated a missense DCLRE1C variant with V-gene and J-gene trimming of TCR beta chains, and an independent cohort replicated the association. In vitro tests confirmed that a few of the cytomegalovirus-associated TCR beta chains recognize cytomegalovirus antigens. Presence/absence analyses assumed roughly uniform sequencing depth across donors, an assumption that may not hold. Because counts were too low, approximately 18 rarely observed V segments, including chromosome 9 orphons, were excluded from the earlier analysis of 587 of the donors. The classifier was reported to diagnose cytomegalovirus status with high specificity and sensitivity in both the original and validation cohorts. Strong co-occurrence of HLA alleles, especially DR and DQ, made assigning TCR associations to individual alleles difficult. A further reported finding was that TCR beta sequences accurately predicted the HLA-A and HLA-B alleles for most subjects in the first cohort. An earlier analysis of approximately 500 of the donors showed that most TCR beta V segments appeared in productive rearrangements either about 90% or about 30% of the time, which broadly matched IMGT annotations. Some IMGT-functional V segments, including TRBV6-2 and TRBV6-3, could not be distinguished by the 87-base-pair reads and were therefore excluded. Compared with the roughly 670-donor mean, donors in an Asian-associated ancestry cluster had fewer N-insertions in productive TCRs, according to a later genetic analysis. A cluster of highly shared sequence variants was judged likely to be a technical artifact of the sequencing pipeline. The authors suggested that the approach could potentially be generalized to other disease states and immunological phenotypes. Only TCR beta chains were sequenced in this cohort, and the absence of alpha or paired-chain data limited detectable features. A later analysis found that TCR association rates varied across HLA loci, with DRB1 alleles showing the most associated TCRs and HLA-C alleles the fewest. In a later analysis, most CMV-associated TCR beta chains were found to appear HLA-restricted, with HLA associations seemingly driven largely by CMV exposure. In a later analysis, HLA-associated TCR beta chains showed more clonal expansion and lower generation probabilities than non-associated chains that were equally common. HLA typing was unavailable for some donors at each locus, so association tests used only the typed subset. In a later analysis, 16,951 TCR beta sequences were associated with specific HLA alleles at a false discovery rate of 0.05. The study gave a list of under 200 TCR beta chains associated with cytomegalovirus. Several of the top co-occurrence clusters appeared to be linked to parvovirus B19, influenza, CMV and Epstein-Barr virus, according to a later analysis.

The cohort was made up of several hundred healthy bone marrow donors. All cohort members were sampled while nominally healthy, although unrecorded immune exposures were likely present. The donor tested CMV seronegative and was one of the 352 seronegative cohort members. Every donor gave a peripheral blood sample, and the peripheral blood mononuclear cells from that sample were used for TCR beta sequencing. The Qiagen DNeasy Blood Extraction Kit was used to extract genomic DNA from the blood cell samples. Receptor amplification or capture employed the immunoSEQ multiplex PCR assay. A mixture of 60 forward primers for TCR Vbeta segments and 13 reverse primers for TCR Jbeta segments was used in the multiplex PCR. The CDR3 region of rearranged TCR beta genes was amplified from genomic DNA with a multiplex PCR assay. On the Illumina HiSeq System, the amplified TCR beta libraries were sequenced as 87-base-pair reads. Per the authors' processing: A later analysis counted about 80 million unique TCR beta chains across the 550 to 800 repertoires, and roughly 10 million of these chains were shared by at least two donors. Raw reads were error-corrected and collapsed into unique sequences with a nearest-neighbor algorithm that merged closely related sequences to remove PCR and sequencing errors. Alignment of CDR3 sequences to IMGT reference sequences was used to assign V, D and J gene segments. For a sequence to be retained, a match of at least six nucleotides to both a V gene segment and a J gene segment was required. A rearrangement counted as productive if the CDR3 had no stop codons and remained in frame with V and J, and every other rearrangement counted as non-productive. Following IMGT convention, CDR3 was defined as the stretch from the second conserved V-encoded cysteine to the conserved J-encoded phenylalanine. The earlier analysis of 500 to 750 of the donors excluded any sequence lacking an unambiguous match to a single V gene segment. In an earlier analysis of 450 to 750 of the donors, a V segment was called functional when productive rearrangements were above 56.7%, and segregating when the standard deviation between donors exceeded 5%. A statistical classification framework was built to diagnose cytomegalovirus status from the catalog of TCR beta chain sequences. A later analysis assigned V and J genes by comparing TCR nucleotide sequences with IMGT/GENE-DB human TR gene sequences. Using the TCRdist pipeline, a later analysis assigned CDR3 sequences along with most-parsimonious VDJ recombination scenarios. A later analysis defined each TCR beta chain by its CDR3 amino acid sequence plus V-gene family, and excluded reads lacking a unique V-gene family. To address suspected cross-contamination and a sequencing artifact, a later analysis removed 592 highly shared, low-generation-probability nucleotide sequences. In a later analysis, a clonal expansion index for each public chain was calculated from normalized within-repertoire ranks of inferred template counts. A later analysis computed generation probabilities with a VDJ recombination model fitted to out-of-frame rearrangements, and checked the results against IGoR. A later analysis scored TCR-TCR, TCR-HLA and TCR-CMV co-occurrence with hypergeometric tests, applying a repertoire-size bias correction to TCR pairs. In a later analysis, false discovery rates were estimated by permuting HLA or CMV assignments 20 times. A later analysis grouped co-occurring TCRs with DBSCAN, adding TCRdist sequence similarity when clustering within HLA-allele-positive subsets. Co-occurrence clustering excluded repertoires with fewer than 30,000 or more than 120,000 public chains, plus five with anomalous nucleotide sharing. TCRdb's version of the immuneACCESS table is confined to in-frame rearrangements and falls short of the full clone set. An unresolved V gene accounts for under half of the shortfall where checked; the remainder is of unknown origin. Clonal size and the V and J genes are those of that table, whereas D and trimming came from the DNA. The sample has 130,000 to 150,000 clones on record, roughly 73% of them singletons. 1.6% of the sample lies in the top ten.

Inclusive of the bounding cysteine and valine, the CDR3 is 14 residues long. Only CDR3 DNA remains: 42 bases, in frame from the first base. Trimming removed 7 bases from V and 3 bases from J, leaving 16 bases between the germline ends. CDR1 LNHDA and CDR2 SQIVND were looked up in the germline V gene (reference sequence). This TCR derives from a woman between 18 and 29 years old in good health and CMV-seronegative. The sequence joins TRBV19 to TRBJ2-7, with a weak D call of TRBD2 (7 bases match). Source material: PBMCs. The CDR3 protein: CASIGGGPRYEQYV. Read as DNA, the sequence is TGTGCCAGTATTGGCGGGGGCCCACGCTACGAGCAGTACGTC.